Listed here are 8 T cell receptor beta chains from one sample, sequenced in a study of shared clonotypes between healthy human individuals. Profiling relied on immunoSEQ multiplex PCR, and the TCRdb table lists in-frame clones only, not all of them. The sample gives roughly 2.2 million clones, 92% of which show up once; around 0.4% is in the top ten. The sample comprised naive CD4+ T cells from PBMCs. Subset of the sample: CD45RA+ positively selected. These receptor sequences come from a man between 18 and 29 years old in good health. Some clones in this sample may be carry-over from other donors' samples.

The CDR3 DNA is TGTGCCAGCAGTTACGGACTCAATACGCAGTATTTT. Translating it yields CASSYGLNTQYF. This chain links TRBV27 with TRBJ2-3, with a possible D match to TRBD2 (5 bases). The CDR3 spans 12 residues. The germline CDR1 and CDR2 sequences are MNHEY and SMNVEV (reference sequence). Trimming left V 4 bases short and J 7 bases short, with 9 bases between.

This clone showed up just once. The rearrangement joins TRBV5-8 to TRBJ2-2; 8 bases map to TRBD1. Trimming cost V 0 bases and J 7 bases; bases outside gene matches: 11. This CDR3 has 17 amino acids. CDR1 is SGHTS and CDR2 is YDEGEE in the germline V gene. The CDR3 protein is CASSLAPGQGFVGELFF. CDR3 DNA: TGTGCCAGCAGCTTGGCACCCGGACAGGGTTTCGTCGGGGAGCTGTTTTTT.

The V and J genes are TRBV18 and TRBJ2-2; D uncertain. Germline V gives CDR1 KGHSH, CDR2 LQKENI. V shed 0 bases and J shed 10 bases, with 9 bases lying between them. This CDR3 comprises 13 residues. In nucleotides, the CDR3 is TGTGCCAGCTCACCACCGACAAGGAAGGAGCTGTTTTTT. This codes for CASSPPTRKELFF.

This clone was seen a handful of times. The rearrangement uses TRBV6-4 and TRBJ2-1; tentatively, D is TRBD1 (6 bases). Trimming cost V 6 bases and J 0 bases, with 12 bases left between them. Germline CDR1 reads MRHNA; CDR2 reads SNTAGT. The CDR3 loop spans 15 amino acids. The CDR3 nucleotides read TGTGCCAGCAGCCCGACAGGTTCCTCCTACAATGAGCAGTTCTTC. The encoded protein is CASSPTGSSYNEQFF.

The genes are TRBV6-5 and TRBJ2-7; TRBD1 matches 10 bases. Germline CDR1 and CDR2: MNHEY and SVGAGI. Unmatched junction bases numbered 8, after V lost 6 bases and J lost 3 bases. The CDR3 spans 15 residues. In nucleotides, the CDR3 is TGTGCCAGCAGGCCCAACCGGGACAGGGGCTACGAGCAGTACTTC. It specifies CASRPNRDRGYEQYF.

The V gene is TRBV7-8, the J gene TRBJ2-5; 10 bases are shared with TRBD1. Germline V gene sequence: CDR1 SGHVS, CDR2 FQNEAQ. This CDR3 contains 16 residues. V lost 7 bases, J lost 4 bases, and 12 bases stayed unmatched. The CDR3 DNA reads as TGTGCCAGCATTCTGAGGACAGGGGGTATCCCAGAGACCCAGTACTTC. Amino acid sequence: CASILRTGGIPETQYF.

The chain links TRBV9 to TRBJ2-6, with no clear D. This CDR3 contains 16 residues. With 0 bases removed from V and 4 bases from J, the gap between germline ends came to 11 bases. The V gene's germline CDR1 is SGDLS and CDR2 YYNGEE. CDR3 DNA: TGTGCCAGCAGCGTAGCCCTCAGCCTGGGGGCCAACGTCCTGACTTTC. Translated: CASSVALSLGANVLTF. The full variable domain, completed using reference TRBV9 and TRBJ2-6, is DSGVTQTPKHLITATGQRVTLRCSPRSGDLSVYWYQQSLDQGLQFLIQYYNGEERAKGNILERFSAQQFPDLHSELNLSSLELGDSALYFCASSVALSLGANVLTFGAGSRLTVL.

This chain links TRBV18 with TRBJ1-5; TRBD1 aligns across 10 bases. With 2 bases clipped from V and 2 bases from J, the junction kept 9 bases outside the gene matches. The CDR3 has 18 amino acids. CDR1 is KGHSH and CDR2 is LQKENI in the germline V gene. CDR3 in amino acids: CASSPVGQGPGGNQPQHF. The CDR3 nucleotides are TGTGCCAGCTCACCAGTGGGACAGGGGCCCGGGGGCAATCAGCCCCAGCATTTT.